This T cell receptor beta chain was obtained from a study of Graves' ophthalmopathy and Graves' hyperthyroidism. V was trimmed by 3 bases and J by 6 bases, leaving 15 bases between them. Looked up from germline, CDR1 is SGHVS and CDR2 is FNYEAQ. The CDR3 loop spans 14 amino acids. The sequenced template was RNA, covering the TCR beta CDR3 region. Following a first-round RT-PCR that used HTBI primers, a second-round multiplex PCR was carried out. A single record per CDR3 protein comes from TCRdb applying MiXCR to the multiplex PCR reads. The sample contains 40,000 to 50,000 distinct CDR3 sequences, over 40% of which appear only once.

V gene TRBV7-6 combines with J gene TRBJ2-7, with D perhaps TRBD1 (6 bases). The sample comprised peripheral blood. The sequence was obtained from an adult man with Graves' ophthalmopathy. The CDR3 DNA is TGTGCCAGCAGCTTCCGGGACATGGGACCCGAGCAGTACTTC. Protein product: CASSFRDMGPEQYF.